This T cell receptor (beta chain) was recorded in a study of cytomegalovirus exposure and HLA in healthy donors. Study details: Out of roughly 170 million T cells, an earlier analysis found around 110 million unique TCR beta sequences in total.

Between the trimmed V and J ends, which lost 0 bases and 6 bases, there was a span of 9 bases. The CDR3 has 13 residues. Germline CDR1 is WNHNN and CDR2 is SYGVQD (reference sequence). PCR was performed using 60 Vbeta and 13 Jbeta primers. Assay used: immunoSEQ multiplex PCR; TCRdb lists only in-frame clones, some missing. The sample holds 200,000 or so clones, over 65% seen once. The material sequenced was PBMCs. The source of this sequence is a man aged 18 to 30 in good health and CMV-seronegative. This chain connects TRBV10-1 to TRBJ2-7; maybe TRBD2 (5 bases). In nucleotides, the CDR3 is TGCGCCAGCAGTGAGTCGAGGGCTTTCGAGCAGTACTTC. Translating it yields CASSESRAFEQYF.